The next 4 T cell receptor beta chains were all read from a single sample in a study of cytomegalovirus exposure and HLA in healthy donors. PCR used 60 Vbeta primers and 13 Jbeta primers. Measured with immunoSEQ multiplex PCR; TCRdb has only the in-frame clones, and not every one. Of 150,000 to 200,000 clones listed, 80% to 90% are singletons. The sample taken for sequencing was PBMCs. The receptors shown here come from a man aged 50-60 years in good health and CMV-seropositive.

The CDR3 sequence: CASSFSYTEAFF. The CDR3, as DNA: TGTGCCAGCAGCTTCTCGTACACTGAAGCTTTCTTT. This chain connects TRBV5-6 to TRBJ1-1; D is undetermined. This CDR3 comprises 12 residues. Deletions cut 2 bases from V and 3 bases from J, with 5 bases between. Germline V gives CDR1 SGHDT, CDR2 YYEEEE.

Written as DNA, the CDR3 is TGTGCCAGTAGCATAACAGACAGGGCCTACGAGCAGTACTTC. It encodes CASSITDRAYEQYF. The chain joins TRBV19 to TRBJ2-7; TRBD1 matches 7 bases. V lost 6 bases to trimming and J lost 2 bases; unmatched junction nucleotides: 7. CDR1 is LNHDA and CDR2 is SQIVND in the germline V gene (reference sequence). CDR3 length: 14 residues.

The chain uses TRBV18 and TRBJ1-1; D is possibly TRBD1 (5 bases). The CDR3 sequence is 15 residues long. The V end was cut by 3 bases, the J end by 0 bases, with 11 bases between. CDR1 KGHSH and CDR2 LQKENI come from the germline V gene. The CDR3 nucleotides read TGTGCCAGCTCACCTTCCCGGGACTTGAACACTGAAGCTTTCTTT. It translates to CASSPSRDLNTEAFF.

This clone was detected only once. The CDR3 DNA sequence: TGTGCCAGCAGGGCTGACAGGGGGTTCAATCAGCCCCAGCATTTT. As protein: CASRADRGFNQPQHF. The chain recombines TRBV6-1 with TRBJ1-5; TRBD1 matches at 9 bases. CDR1 is MNHNS, CDR2 SASEGT, per germline. The CDR3 is 15 residues long. V was pared by 6 bases and J by 3 bases, with 6 bases of the junction left unmatched.